This T cell receptor (beta chain) comes out of a study of response to subunit inactivated influenza vaccine. Regarding this clonotype: The antigen is not known.

A single record per CDR3 protein comes from TCRdb applying MiXCR to the RT-PCR reads. The sample has around 160,000 distinct CDR3 sequences, roughly 11% seen once; the top ten hold over 10%. Study findings and constraints: Each seasonal flu vaccination may recruit only limited new T cells, authors suggested.

This TCR was recovered from a man aged 45-65 years who received an inactivated influenza vaccine. Sample: non-naive T cells sorted from PBMCs, taken about 40 days after vaccination.

The CDR3 region is CSVHQGGMDGYTF. CDR3 nucleotides: TGCAGCGTCCACCAAGGGGGGATGGATGGCTACACCTTC. V and J are TRBV29-1 and TRBJ1-2; TRBD1 might be the D (6 bases). Trimming stripped 6 bases from V and 6 bases from J, with 17 bases between. CDR1 and CDR2 from the germline V gene are SQVTM and ANQGSEA. The CDR3 is 13 residues long.